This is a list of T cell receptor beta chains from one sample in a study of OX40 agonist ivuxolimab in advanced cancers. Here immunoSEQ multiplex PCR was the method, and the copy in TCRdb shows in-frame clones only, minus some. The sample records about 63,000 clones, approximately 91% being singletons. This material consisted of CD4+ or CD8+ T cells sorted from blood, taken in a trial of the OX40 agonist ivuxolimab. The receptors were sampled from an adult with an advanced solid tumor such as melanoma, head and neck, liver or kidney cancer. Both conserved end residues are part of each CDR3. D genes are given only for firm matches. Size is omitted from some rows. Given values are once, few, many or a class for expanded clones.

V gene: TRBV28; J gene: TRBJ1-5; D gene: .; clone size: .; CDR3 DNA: TGTGCCAGCAGTCTTCCCAGTCTCGGGGTCAATCAGCCCCAGCATTTT; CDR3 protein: CASSLPSLGVNQPQHF
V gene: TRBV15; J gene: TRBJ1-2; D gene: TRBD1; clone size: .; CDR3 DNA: TGTGCCACCAGCAGAGGAGAGACAGGGTCAGGTGGCTACACCTTC; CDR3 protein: CATSRGETGSGGYTF
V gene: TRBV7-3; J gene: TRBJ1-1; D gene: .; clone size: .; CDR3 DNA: TGTGCCAGCAGCTCGTCAACAGGAAACACTGAAGCTTTCTTT; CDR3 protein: CASSSSTGNTEAFF
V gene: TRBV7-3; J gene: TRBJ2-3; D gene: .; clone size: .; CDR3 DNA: TGTGCCAGCAGCTCCACCCGGGCAACAGATACGCAGTATTTT; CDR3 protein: CASSSTRATDTQYF
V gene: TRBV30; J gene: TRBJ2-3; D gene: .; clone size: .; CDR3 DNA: TGTGCCTGGAGTGTAGGTGGGAGTGGCACAGATACGCAGTATTTT; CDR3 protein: CAWSVGGSGTDTQYF
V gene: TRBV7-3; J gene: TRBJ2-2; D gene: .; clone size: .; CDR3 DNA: TGTGCCAGCAGCCCTACGAACACCGGGGAGCTGTTTTTT; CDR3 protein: CASSPTNTGELFF
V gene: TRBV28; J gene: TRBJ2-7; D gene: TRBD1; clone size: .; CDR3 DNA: TGTGCCAGCAACAGGGGGGCCTCCTACGAGCAGTACTTC; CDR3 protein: CASNRGASYEQYF
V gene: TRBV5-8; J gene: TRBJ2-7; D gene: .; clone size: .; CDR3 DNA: TGTGCCAGCAGCTCCACCGCGGGAACGGCGGGCTTC; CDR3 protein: CASSSTAGTAGF
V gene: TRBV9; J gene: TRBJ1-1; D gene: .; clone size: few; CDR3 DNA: TGTGCCAGCAGCCCCGTAGGGGACACTGAAGCTTTCTTT; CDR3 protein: CASSPVGDTEAFF
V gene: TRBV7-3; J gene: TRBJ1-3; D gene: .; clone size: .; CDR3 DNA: TGTGCCAGCAGTAGCAATGGGGGCGTCGGTGGAAACACCATATATTTT; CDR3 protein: CASSSNGGVGGNTIYF
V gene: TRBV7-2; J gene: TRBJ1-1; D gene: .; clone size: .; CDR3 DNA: TGTGCCAGCAGCAATGACCGAGAGACTGAAGCTTTCTTT; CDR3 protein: CASSNDRETEAFF